This T cell receptor (beta chain) was documented in a study of T-cell reconstitution after alpha-beta-depleted transplantation in children. General study results and limits: As was reported, about two months after transplant, alpha-beta T cells came from several hundred expanded graft clones. At one year after transplant, newly produced T cells mostly accounted for T-cell counts and diversity. There were some patients whose high TCRbeta diversity at day 60 came from surviving recipient T cells and thymic progenitors.

Unique molecular identifiers were used to barcode this TCRbeta library. TCRdb re-derived calls from the PCR reads in MiXCR, one entry per CDR3 protein. The data hold fewer than 700,000 distinct CDR3 sequences, with roughly 13% observed a single time. At least ten counts were recorded for this clonotype. The antigen is unknown. This sample comprised PBMCs, mostly from graft donor cells, obtained 360 days after TCRalphabeta/CD19-depleted stem cell transplant. This TCR came from a male patient aged 10 to 17 who had a stem cell transplant for acute myeloid leukemia, so the T cells may come from the graft donor.

For the CDR3, the DNA is TGTGCCAGTCGTCCTAGCGGGAGTCACGAGCAGTACTTC. The encoded protein is CASRPSGSHEQYF. V and J are TRBV28 and TRBJ2-7; 10 nucleotides line up with TRBD2. In germline, CDR1 is MDHEN, CDR2 SYDVKM. With V trimmed by 9 bases and J by 5 bases, 7 bases remained unmatched. The CDR3 has 13 amino acids. Full variable domain (outside the CDR3, taken from reference TRBV28 and TRBJ2-7): DVKVTQSSRYLVKRTGEKVFLECVQDMDHENMFWYRQDPGLGLRLIYFSYDVKMKEKGDIPEGYSVSREKKERFSLILESASTNQTSMYLCASRPSGSHEQYFGPGTRLTVT.